This T cell receptor beta chain was sequenced in a study of cytomegalovirus exposure and HLA in healthy donors (dated by TCRdb to 2017 to 2019). Notes on the research overall: In an earlier analysis of some 610 of the donors, under 300 Gb of sequence data and approximately 100 million unique TCR beta sequences from about 179 million T cells were reported. Donor age, sex, ethnicity and CMV serostatus were compiled alongside the repertoire data. In a later genetic analysis, genome-wide SNP genotypes for about 55% of the 666 donors were used, and that subset was treated as a discovery cohort. Besides the first cohort of under 700 subjects, a separate validation cohort made up of 120 different subjects was used. Four to six DR-DQ haplotypes were handled as single units for association and clustering, since linkage in the cohort was strong. The genetic ancestry cluster associated with self-reported Caucasian donors included about 84% of the 398 genotyped donors. The number of typed donors differed by locus: roughly 620-630 for A, B, C, DRB1 and DQB1; about 520 for DQA1; approximately 600 for DPA1; and around 490 for DPB1. Among a few hundred genotyped donors of the cohort, an average of approximately 240,000 unique TCR beta nucleotide sequences were sequenced per donor, 15% to 20% of them non-productive. An earlier analysis of some 500 of the donors used high-throughput TCR beta sequencing to judge whether each TCR beta V gene segment behaved as functional or pseudogenic. Rather than using new phenotypic data, the later analysis identified candidate immune exposures from TCR beta sequences and from how often those sequences occurred across donors. A later analysis re-examined previously published TCR beta repertoires from around 670 donors and added high-resolution HLA genotyping to investigate patterns of TCR occurrence. About 280 gigabases of sequencing data and roughly 81 million unique TCR sequences made up an early release that covered fewer than 650 HLA-typed donors. The study aimed to test whether cataloging public T cell receptors could reveal signatures of past pathogen exposure. To predict cytomegalovirus infection status, the study brought together high-throughput TCR immunosequencing, statistical association of individual TCRs with disease status, and machine learning. All discovery cohort repertoires had been generated on a single sequencing platform. Both class I and class II loci were covered by HLA typing, at four-digit resolution. The T cell repertoires of several hundred subjects were profiled by immunosequencing and related to cytomegalovirus serostatus.

The research as a whole found: Assigning TCR associations to individual alleles was difficult when HLA alleles, especially DR and DQ, strongly co-occurred. Because counts were too low, seventeen rarely observed V segments, including chromosome 9 orphons, were left out of the earlier analysis of a few hundred of the donors. Cytomegalovirus status was reported to be diagnosed by the classifier with high specificity and sensitivity in both the original and validation cohorts. Broadly in line with IMGT annotations, most TCR beta V segments showed up in productive rearrangements about 90% or about 30% of the time in an earlier analysis of roughly 590 of the donors. In a later analysis, the rate of TCR association differed among HLA loci, with DRB1 alleles having the most associated TCRs and HLA-C alleles having the fewest. Most TCR sequences were observed very rarely across donors, whereas some public TCRs were present in many individuals. Specific HLA alleles were associated with roughly 17,000 TCR beta sequences at a false discovery rate of 0.05 in a later analysis. In a later genetic analysis, fewer N-insertions in productive TCRs were reported among donors in an Asian-associated ancestry cluster than the roughly 700-donor mean. A cluster of highly shared sequence variants was judged likely to represent a technical artifact of the sequencing pipeline. HLA typing was unavailable for some donors at each locus, so association tests used only the typed subset. V-gene and J-gene trimming of TCR beta chains was associated with a missense DCLRE1C variant in a later genetic analysis, and the association was replicated in an independent cohort. A further reported finding was that TCR beta sequences accurately predicted the HLA-A and HLA-B alleles for most subjects in the first cohort. The only immune exposure information available for the cohort was CMV serostatus. In a later analysis, several top co-occurrence clusters were reported to appear linked to parvovirus B19, influenza, CMV and Epstein-Barr virus. Three of the identified cytomegalovirus-associated TCR beta chains were confirmed in vitro to be specific for cytomegalovirus antigens. Linkage disequilibrium might explain the correlated functional status among segregating V segments, but an unknown experimental factor could not be ruled out. In a later analysis, HLA-associated TCR beta chains showed more clonal expansion and lower generation probabilities than non-associated chains that were equally common. In the study, some 160 TCR beta chains were listed as associated with cytomegalovirus. The cohort was sequenced for TCR beta chains only, and without alpha or paired-chain data the features that could be detected were limited. Roughly uniform sequencing depth across donors was assumed in presence/absence analyses, although this assumption may not hold. According to the authors, the approach could potentially be generalized to other disease states and immunological phenotypes. In a later analysis, most CMV-associated TCR beta chains were found to appear HLA-restricted, with HLA associations seemingly driven largely by CMV exposure. Because the 87-base-pair reads could not distinguish some IMGT-functional V segments, including TRBV6-2 and TRBV6-3, those segments were excluded.

Trimming costs V 5 bases and J 10 bases, and their ends lie 14 bases apart. From the germline V gene (reference sequence), CDR1 is LNHDA and CDR2 is SQIVND. Including the terminal cysteine and phenylalanine, the CDR3 comprises 12 residues. Only the CDR3 DNA is retained, 36 bases long and in frame from the first base. The cohort consisted of 666 healthy bone marrow donors. All cohort members were sampled while nominally healthy, although unrecorded immune exposures were likely present. The donor tested CMV seronegative and was one of the 352 seronegative cohort members. Each donor provided a peripheral blood sample, and peripheral blood mononuclear cells were used for TCR beta sequencing. Genomic DNA extraction from the blood cell samples was performed with the Qiagen DNeasy Blood Extraction Kit. Libraries were constructed by the immunoSEQ multiplex PCR assay. The multiplex PCR relied on a mix of 60 forward primers for TCR Vbeta segments and 13 reverse primers for TCR Jbeta segments. The CDR3 region of rearranged TCR beta genes was amplified from genomic DNA with a multiplex PCR assay. The Illumina HiSeq System was used to sequence the amplified TCR beta libraries as 87-base-pair reads. The original methods were these. Across the roughly 640 repertoires, a later analysis counted approximately 83 million unique TCR beta chains, roughly 11 million of which were shared by at least two donors. Raw reads were error-corrected and collapsed into unique sequences with a nearest-neighbor algorithm that merged closely related sequences to remove PCR and sequencing errors. To assign V, D and J gene segments, CDR3 sequences were aligned to IMGT reference sequences. Each retained sequence needed at least a six-nucleotide match to both a V gene segment and a J gene segment. Rearrangements were classified as productive when the CDR3 lacked stop codons and remained in frame with V and J, and all other rearrangements were classified as non-productive. CDR3 was defined by IMGT convention, running from the second conserved V-encoded cysteine to the conserved J-encoded phenylalanine. The earlier analysis of fewer than 750 of the donors excluded sequences that lacked an unambiguous match to a single V gene segment. An earlier analysis of about 590 of the donors classified V segments as functional when productive rearrangements were above 56.7% and as segregating when the standard deviation between donors was above 5%. A statistical classification framework was developed to diagnose cytomegalovirus status using the catalog of TCR beta chain sequences. V and J gene assignment, in a later analysis, came from comparing TCR nucleotide sequences with IMGT/GENE-DB human TR gene sequences. A later analysis assigned CDR3 sequences and most-parsimonious VDJ recombination scenarios with the TCRdist pipeline. In a later analysis, every TCR beta chain was defined by the combination of its CDR3 amino acid sequence and its V-gene family, and reads without a unique V-gene family were dropped. A later analysis removed 550 to 650 highly shared, low-generation-probability nucleotide sequences to deal with suspected cross-contamination and a sequencing artifact. A later analysis calculated a clonal expansion index for each public chain from normalized within-repertoire ranks of inferred template counts. A later analysis computed generation probabilities with a VDJ recombination model fitted to out-of-frame rearrangements, and checked the results against IGoR. In a later analysis, hypergeometric tests were used to score TCR-TCR, TCR-HLA and TCR-CMV co-occurrence, with a repertoire-size bias correction applied to TCR pairs. To estimate false discovery rates, a later analysis permuted the HLA or CMV assignments 20 times. In a later analysis, co-occurring TCRs were grouped using DBSCAN, and TCRdist sequence similarity was added for clustering within HLA-allele-positive subsets. For co-occurrence clustering, repertoires with fewer than 30,000 or more than 120,000 public chains were excluded, along with 5 or 6 repertoires with anomalous nucleotide sharing. Drawn from immuneACCESS, this table holds only the in-frame rearrangements with V and J called that TCRdb kept. Clones are partly lost; checked studies trace under half to an unresolved V gene and leave the rest unexplained. V and J calls and clone size are copied from that table; D and trimming were computed from the DNA. The sample records about 43,000 clones, roughly half of which are singletons. Jointly, the top ten make up under 6.5% of the sample.

This clone has just a few counts. Its antigen has not been determined. The record has no base qualities; no much larger clone is one base away. The TCR sequence derives from a man between 60 and 75 years old in good health and CMV-seronegative. The chain uses TRBV19 and TRBJ1-1; no D gene call is confident. What was sequenced was PBMCs. DNA sequence: TGTGCCAGTAGTCCCCCGGGAAGGGCAGCTTTCTTT. Its product reads: CASSPPGRAAFF. Extended through the reference TRBV19 and TRBJ1-1 proteins, this CDR3 yields the full variable domain: DGGITQSPKYLFRKEGQNVTLSCEQNLNHDAMYWYRQDPGQGLRLIYYSQIVNDFQKGDIAEGYSVSREKKESFPLTVTSAQKNPTAFYLCASSPPGRAAFFGQGTRLTVV.